These 2 T cell receptor beta chains came from one sample sequenced in a study of CD8 T cells in Susac syndrome. Random hexamers primed reverse transcription of about 0.45 to 1 ug RNA. Each CDR3 protein gets one entry after TCRdb re-called the immunoSEQ multiplex PCR reads with MiXCR. The data contain some 260,000 distinct CDR3 sequences, about 85% of them singletons. Specimen: CD8+ T cells from PBMCs. The receptors derive from a human donor with multiple sclerosis.

The chain joins TRBV29-1 to TRBJ1-1; D not certain. The CDR3 runs to 13 residues. The V end was cut by 4 bases, the J end by 3 bases, with 12 bases between. The germline V gene has CDR1 SQVTM and CDR2 ANQGSEA. The CDR3 spells CSVVGWVDTEAFF. The CDR3 nucleotides are TGCAGCGTTGTGGGGTGGGTCGACACTGAAGCTTTCTTT.

The V and J genes are TRBV4-2 and TRBJ2-3; the D is unclear. The V gene lost 5 bases and the J gene lost 7 bases, with 10 bases spanning the gap. The length of the CDR3 is 12 residues. Germline lookup yields CDR1 LGHNA and CDR2 YNFKEQ. Here the CDR3 DNA reads TGTGCCAGCAGCTCGCGGATAAATACGCAGTATTTT. This sequence encodes CASSSRINTQYF.